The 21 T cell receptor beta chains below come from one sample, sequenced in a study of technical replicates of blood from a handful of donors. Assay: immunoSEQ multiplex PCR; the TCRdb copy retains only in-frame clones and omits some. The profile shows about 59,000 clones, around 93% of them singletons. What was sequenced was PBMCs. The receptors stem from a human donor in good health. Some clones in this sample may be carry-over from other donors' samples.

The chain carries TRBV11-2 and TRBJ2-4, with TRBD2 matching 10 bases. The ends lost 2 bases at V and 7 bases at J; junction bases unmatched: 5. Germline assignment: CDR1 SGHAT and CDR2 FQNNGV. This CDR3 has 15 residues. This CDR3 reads CASSLQAGGPNIQYF. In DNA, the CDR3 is TGTGCCAGCAGCTTACAAGCGGGGGGGCCTAACATTCAGTACTTC.

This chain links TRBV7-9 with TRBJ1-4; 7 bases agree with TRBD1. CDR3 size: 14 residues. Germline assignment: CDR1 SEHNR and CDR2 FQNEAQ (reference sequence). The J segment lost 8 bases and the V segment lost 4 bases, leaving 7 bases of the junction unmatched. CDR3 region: CASSSQGVREKLFF. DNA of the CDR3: TGTGCCAGCAGCTCCCAGGGGGTTCGAGAAAAACTGTTTTTT.

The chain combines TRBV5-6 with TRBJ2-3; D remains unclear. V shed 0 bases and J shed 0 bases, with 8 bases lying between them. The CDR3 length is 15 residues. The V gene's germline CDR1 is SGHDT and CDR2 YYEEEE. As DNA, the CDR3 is TGTGCCAGCAGCTTGGACCTAATTAGCACAGATACGCAGTATTTT. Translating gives CASSLDLISTDTQYF. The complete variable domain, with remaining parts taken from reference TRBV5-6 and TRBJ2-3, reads DAGVTQSPTHLIKTRGQQVTLRCSPKSGHDTVSWYQQALGQGPQFIFQYYEEEERQRGNFPDRFSGHQFPNYSSELNVNALLLGDSALYLCASSLDLISTDTQYFGPGTRLTVL.

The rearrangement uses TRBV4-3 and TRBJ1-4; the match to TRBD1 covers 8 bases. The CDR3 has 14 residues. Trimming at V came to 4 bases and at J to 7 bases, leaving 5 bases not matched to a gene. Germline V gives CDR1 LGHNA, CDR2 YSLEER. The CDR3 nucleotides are TGCGCCAGCAGCCCGGACAGGGTGGGTGAAAAACTGTTTTTT. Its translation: CASSPDRVGEKLFF.

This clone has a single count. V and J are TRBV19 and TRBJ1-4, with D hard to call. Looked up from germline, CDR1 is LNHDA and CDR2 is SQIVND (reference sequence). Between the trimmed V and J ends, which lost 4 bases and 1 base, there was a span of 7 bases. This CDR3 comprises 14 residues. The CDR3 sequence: CASSTGLTNEKLFF. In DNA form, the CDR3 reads TGTGCCAGTAGTACGGGGTTAACTAATGAAAAACTGTTTTTT.

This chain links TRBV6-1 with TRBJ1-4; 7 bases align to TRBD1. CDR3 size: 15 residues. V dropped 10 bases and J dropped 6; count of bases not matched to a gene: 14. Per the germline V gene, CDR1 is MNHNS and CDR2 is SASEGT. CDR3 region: CATYRIDRVDEKLFF. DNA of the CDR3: TGTGCCACCTACAGAATAGACAGGGTTGATGAAAAACTGTTTTTT.

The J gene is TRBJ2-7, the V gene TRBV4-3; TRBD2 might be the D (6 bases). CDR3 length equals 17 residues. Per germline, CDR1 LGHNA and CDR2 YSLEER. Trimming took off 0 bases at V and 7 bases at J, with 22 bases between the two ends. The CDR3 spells CASSQDVAVGPTREQYF. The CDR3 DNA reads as TGCGCCAGCAGCCAAGATGTAGCGGTGGGACCAACGCGGGAGCAGTACTTC.

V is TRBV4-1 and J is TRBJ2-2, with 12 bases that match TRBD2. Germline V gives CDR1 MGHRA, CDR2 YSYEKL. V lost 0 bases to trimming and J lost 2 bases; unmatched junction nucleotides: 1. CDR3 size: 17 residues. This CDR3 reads CASSQETSGGNTGELFF. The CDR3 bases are TGCGCCAGCAGCCAAGAGACTAGCGGGGGAAACACCGGGGAGCTGTTTTTT.

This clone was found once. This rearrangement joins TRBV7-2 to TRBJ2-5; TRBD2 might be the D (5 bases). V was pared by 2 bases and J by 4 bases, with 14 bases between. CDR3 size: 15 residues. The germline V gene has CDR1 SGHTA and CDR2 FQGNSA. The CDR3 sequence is CASSLRAAERETQYF. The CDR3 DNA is TGTGCCAGCAGCTTAAGGGCAGCGGAGAGAGAGACCCAGTACTTC.

CDR3 DNA: TGTGCCAGCAGTCCACGACCTAGCGGGAGGGTGGGCGAGCAGTACTTC. Translating it yields CASSPRPSGRVGEQYF. V gene TRBV27 combines with J gene TRBJ2-7; 12 bases match TRBD2. J gave up 6 bases and V 5 bases, and 11 bases lay outside the gene matches. The length of the CDR3 is 16 residues. Germline CDR1 and CDR2: MNHEY and SMNVEV (reference sequence).

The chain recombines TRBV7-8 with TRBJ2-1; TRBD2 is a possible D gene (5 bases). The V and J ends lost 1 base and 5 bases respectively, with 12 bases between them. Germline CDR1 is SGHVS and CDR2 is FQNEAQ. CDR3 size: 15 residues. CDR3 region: CASSLVGLENNEQFF. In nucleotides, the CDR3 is TGTGCCAGCAGCTTAGTAGGACTGGAAAACAATGAGCAGTTCTTC.

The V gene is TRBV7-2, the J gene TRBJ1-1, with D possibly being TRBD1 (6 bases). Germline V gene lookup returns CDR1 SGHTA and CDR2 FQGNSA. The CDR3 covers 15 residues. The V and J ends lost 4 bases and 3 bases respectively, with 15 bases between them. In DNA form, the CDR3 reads TGTGCCAGCAGCTCCCAGTCTCCAGGGGACACTGAAGCTTTCTTT. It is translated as CASSSQSPGDTEAFF.

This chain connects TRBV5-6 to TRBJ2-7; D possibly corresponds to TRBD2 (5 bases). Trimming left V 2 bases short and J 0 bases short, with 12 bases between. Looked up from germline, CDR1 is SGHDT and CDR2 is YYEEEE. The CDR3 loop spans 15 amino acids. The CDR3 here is CASSFRTGSSYEQYF. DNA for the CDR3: TGTGCCAGCAGCTTCAGGACGGGAAGCTCCTACGAGCAGTACTTC.

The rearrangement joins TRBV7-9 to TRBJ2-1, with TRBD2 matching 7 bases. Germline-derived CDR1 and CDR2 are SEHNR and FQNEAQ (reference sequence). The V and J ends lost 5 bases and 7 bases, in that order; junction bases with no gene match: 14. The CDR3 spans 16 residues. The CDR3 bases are TGTGCCAGCAGCAACCTCCGGGACTACCGCCGTAATGAGCAGTTCTTC. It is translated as CASSNLRDYRRNEQFF.

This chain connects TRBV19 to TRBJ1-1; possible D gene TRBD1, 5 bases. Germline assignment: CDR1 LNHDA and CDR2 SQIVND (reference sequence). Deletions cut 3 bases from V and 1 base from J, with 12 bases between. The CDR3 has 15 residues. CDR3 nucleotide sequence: TGTGCCAGTAGTATCCCTGACAGAGGGAACACTGAAGCTTTCTTT. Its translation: CASSIPDRGNTEAFF.

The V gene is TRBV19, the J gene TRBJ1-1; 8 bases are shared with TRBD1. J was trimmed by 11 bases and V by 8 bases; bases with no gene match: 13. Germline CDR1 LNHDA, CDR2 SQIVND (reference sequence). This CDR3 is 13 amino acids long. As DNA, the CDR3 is TGTGCCAGTGGCCCGACAGGGGCGCCATTGGCTTTCTTT. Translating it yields CASGPTGAPLAFF.

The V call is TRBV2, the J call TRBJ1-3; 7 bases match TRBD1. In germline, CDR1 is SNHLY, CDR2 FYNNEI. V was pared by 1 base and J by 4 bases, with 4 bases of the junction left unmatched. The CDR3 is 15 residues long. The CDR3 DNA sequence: TGTGCCAGCAGTGAAGTCCCGACAGGGGGAAACACCATATATTTT. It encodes CASSEVPTGGNTIYF.

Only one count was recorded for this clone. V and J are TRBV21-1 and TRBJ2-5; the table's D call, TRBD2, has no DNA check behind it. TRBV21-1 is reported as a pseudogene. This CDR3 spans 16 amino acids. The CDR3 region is CASSTRLAEPQETQYF. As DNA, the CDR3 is TGTGCCAGCAGCACTCGACTAGCGGAGCCTCAAGAGACCCAGTACTTC.

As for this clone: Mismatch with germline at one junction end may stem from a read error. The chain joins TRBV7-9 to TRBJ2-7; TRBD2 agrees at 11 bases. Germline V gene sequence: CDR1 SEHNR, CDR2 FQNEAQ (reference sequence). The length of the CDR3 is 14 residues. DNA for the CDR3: TGTGCCAGCATAGCGGGAGGGCCGTCCTCCGAGCAGTACTTC. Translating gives CASIAGGPSSEQYF.

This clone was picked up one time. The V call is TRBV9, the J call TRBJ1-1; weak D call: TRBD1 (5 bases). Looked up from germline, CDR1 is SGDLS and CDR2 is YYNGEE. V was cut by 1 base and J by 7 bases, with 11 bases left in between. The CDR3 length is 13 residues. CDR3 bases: TGTGCCAGCAGCGTACGGGGGACGGATGAAGCTTTCTTT. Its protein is CASSVRGTDEAFF.

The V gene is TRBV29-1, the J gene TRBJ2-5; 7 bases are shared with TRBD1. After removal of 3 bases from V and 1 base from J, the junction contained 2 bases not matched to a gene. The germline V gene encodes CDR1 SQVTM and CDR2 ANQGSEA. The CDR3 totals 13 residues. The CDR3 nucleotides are TGCAGCGTTGAGGGACAGTTCCAAGAGACCCAGTACTTC. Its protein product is CSVEGQFQETQYF.